These 17 T cell receptor beta chains were sequenced from one sample in a study of response to subunit inactivated influenza vaccine. In TCRdb, the RT-PCR reads were re-called with MiXCR into one record per CDR3 protein. The data hold under 800,000 distinct CDR3 sequences, with 11% to 15% observed a single time. The sequenced sample was PBMCs from blood, obtained around two weeks before vaccination. The receptors were sampled from a man aged 50-59 years who received an inactivated influenza vaccine.

This clonotype was observed many times. The chain employs TRBV25-1 and TRBJ1-1, with 9 bases identical to TRBD1. There are 9 residues in the CDR3. Germline V lookup: CDR1 MGHDK, CDR2 SYGVNS. As DNA, the CDR3 is TGTGCAGGGACAGGGGAAGCTTTCTTT. This translates into CAGTGEAFF.

There are a few counts of this clonotype. This chain uses TRBV5-1 with TRBJ2-3; TRBD2 aligns across 8 bases. Germline V CDR1 and CDR2: SGHRS, YFSETQ. The CDR3 has 16 amino acids. V shed 2 bases, J shed 5 bases, and the junction held 10 bases outside the gene matches. The CDR3 loop is CASSFLAGLGGDTQYF. In nucleotides, the CDR3 is TGCGCCAGCAGCTTTCTAGCGGGTCTAGGGGGAGATACGCAGTATTTT.

This clonotype was detected ten times or more. The chain recombines TRBV7-8 with TRBJ1-4, with a tentative D call TRBD1 (6 bases). The CDR3 loop spans 15 amino acids. Germline V lookup: CDR1 SGHVS, CDR2 FQNEAQ. With 3 bases removed from V and 4 bases from J, the gap between germline ends came to 12 bases. The CDR3 region has the DNA TGTGCCAGCAGCTTCGAGGGGGGGCGTAATGAAAAACTGTTTTTT. This sequence encodes CASSFEGGRNEKLFF.

There are a few counts of this clonotype. The chain links TRBV20-1 to TRBJ2-7; 8 bases are a match to TRBD2. CDR3 length: 14 amino acids. With 6 bases clipped from V and 0 bases from J, the junction kept 7 bases outside the gene matches. The germline gives CDR1 DFQATT, CDR2 SNEGSKA (reference sequence). CDR3 nucleotide sequence: TGCAGTGCAAGGGTGCGGGGGGTCTCCTACGAGCAGTACTTC. Encoded protein: CSARVRGVSYEQYF.

This clonotype was counted at least ten times. This chain joins TRBV27 and TRBJ2-3; no reliable D call. The J call could be wrong; TRBJ2-5 is a better fit for the DNA end. In germline, CDR1 is MNHEY, CDR2 SMNVEV (reference sequence). CDR3 length equals 12 residues. Here the CDR3 reads CASSLLGGTQYF. CDR3 DNA: TGTGCCAGCAGTTTACTCGGCGGGACCCAGTACTTC.

The chain employs TRBV6-5 and TRBJ2-1, with 9 positions matching TRBD1. CDR3 length equals 15 residues. From germline, CDR1 is MNHEY and CDR2 SVGAGI. J was trimmed by 8 bases and V by 2 bases; bases with no gene match: 7. The CDR3 is CASSYGTGYNYEQFF. The CDR3 nucleotides read TGTGCCAGCAGTTACGGGACAGGGTACAACTATGAGCAGTTCTTC.

This chain links TRBV7-9 with TRBJ2-2; TRBD2 might be the D (5 bases). Germline CDR1 is SEHNR and CDR2 is FQNEAQ (reference sequence). V was pared by 5 bases and J by 2 bases, with 15 bases between. There are 16 residues in the CDR3. CDR3 DNA: TGTGCCAGCAGCCCCATGGGGAGAACTAACACCGGGGAGCTGTTTTTT. Translated: CASSPMGRTNTGELFF.

The V call is TRBV4-2, the J call TRBJ2-3, with 10 bases lining up with TRBD2. The germline V gene has CDR1 LGHNA and CDR2 YNFKEQ. V trimming: 0 bases; J trimming: 1 base; junction bases outside the gene matches: 4. The CDR3 consists of 17 residues. This CDR3 is CASSQDWTSGRTDTQYF. For the CDR3, the DNA is TGTGCCAGCAGCCAAGATTGGACTAGCGGCCGCACAGATACGCAGTATTTT.

This clonotype was found many times. The chain joins TRBV7-2 to TRBJ2-5; maybe TRBD1 (5 bases). Trimming cost V 4 bases and J 4 bases, with 13 bases left between them. This CDR3 region has 14 residues. In germline, CDR1 is SGHTA, CDR2 FQGNSA. The DNA of the CDR3 is TGTGCCAGCAGCTCCGACAGCCGTCCAGAGACCCAGTACTTC. This translates into CASSSDSRPETQYF.

This clonotype has only a few counts. The V gene is TRBV7-3, the J gene TRBJ2-5; tentatively, D is TRBD1 (5 bases). The V gene lost 5 bases and the J gene lost 3 bases, with 13 bases spanning the gap. Germline values: CDR1 SGHTA, CDR2 FQGTGA. The CDR3 spans 14 residues. The CDR3 reads CASSLTEQEETQYF. CDR3 bases: TGTGCCAGCAGCCTGACAGAACAAGAAGAGACCCAGTACTTC.

This clonotype has more than one count but fewer than ten. The genes are TRBV2 and TRBJ1-1, with TRBD1 identical over 11 bases. Germline values: CDR1 SNHLY, CDR2 FYNNEI. J gave up 4 bases and V 7 bases, and 11 bases lay outside the gene matches. The CDR3 length is 16 residues. In nucleotides, the CDR3 is TGTGCCAGCATGACCGGGACAGGGGGAAGGGTCACTGAAGCTTTCTTT. Translating it yields CASMTGTGGRVTEAFF.

This sequence joins TRBV12-3 or TRBV12-4 and TRBJ1-1, with 8 bases identical to TRBD1. Losses at the gene ends were 3 bases for V and 7 bases for J; bases not matched to a gene: 16. The CDR3 runs 17 residues. CDR3 region: CASSFPGGRGLEVEAFF. The CDR3 nucleotides read TGTGCCAGCAGTTTCCCGGGAGGCAGGGGGCTCGAGGTTGAAGCTTTCTTT.

Only a few counts were recorded for this clonotype. V is TRBV11-2 and J is TRBJ2-4; D may be TRBD2 (6 bases). Germline V lookup: CDR1 SGHAT, CDR2 FQNNGV. The CDR3 is 15 amino acids. The V and J ends lost 0 bases and 7 bases respectively, with 13 bases between them. The CDR3 sequence is CASSLDAGSGNIQYF. CDR3 sequence (DNA): TGTGCCAGCAGCTTAGATGCAGGCAGCGGGAACATTCAGTACTTC.

This clonotype was seen repeatedly, ten times or more. The chain carries TRBV7-2 and TRBJ2-2; no firm D call. The V end lost 5 bases, the J end lost 3 bases, and 16 bases lay between the germline ends. This CDR3 has 16 residues. Germline CDR1 and CDR2: SGHTA and FQGNSA. DNA of the CDR3: TGTGCCAGCAGCCTCTTTGCGGTAGAACACACCGGGGAGCTGTTTTTT. Its protein product is CASSLFAVEHTGELFF.

The genes are TRBV12-3 or TRBV12-4 and TRBJ2-7; TRBD2 aligns across 9 bases. CDR3 length: 14 residues. V lost 4 bases, J lost 5 bases, and 6 bases stayed unmatched. The CDR3 spells CASSYAGTSHEQYF. DNA of the CDR3: TGTGCCAGCAGTTATGCCGGGACTAGCCACGAGCAGTACTTC.

This clonotype has a handful of counts. V gene TRBV20-1 combines with J gene TRBJ2-1; 10 bases are a match to TRBD2. Germline V gene lookup returns CDR1 DFQATT and CDR2 SNEGSKA (reference sequence). CDR3 length: 13 amino acids. The junction had 7 bases not matched to a gene; V was cut back by 8 bases and J by 6 bases. CDR3 sequence: CSPLAGERNEQFF. The CDR3 nucleotides are TGCAGTCCTCTAGCGGGAGAGCGCAATGAGCAGTTCTTC.

This clonotype occurred many times. This chain uses TRBV7-2 with TRBJ1-1; D remains ambiguous. CDR1 SGHTA and CDR2 FQGNSA come from the germline V gene. The CDR3 length is 12 residues. V was shortened by 4 bases and J by 3 bases, with 6 bases between the two germline ends. CDR3: CASSWADTEAFF. The CDR3 nucleotides read TGTGCCAGCAGCTGGGCGGACACTGAAGCTTTCTTT.